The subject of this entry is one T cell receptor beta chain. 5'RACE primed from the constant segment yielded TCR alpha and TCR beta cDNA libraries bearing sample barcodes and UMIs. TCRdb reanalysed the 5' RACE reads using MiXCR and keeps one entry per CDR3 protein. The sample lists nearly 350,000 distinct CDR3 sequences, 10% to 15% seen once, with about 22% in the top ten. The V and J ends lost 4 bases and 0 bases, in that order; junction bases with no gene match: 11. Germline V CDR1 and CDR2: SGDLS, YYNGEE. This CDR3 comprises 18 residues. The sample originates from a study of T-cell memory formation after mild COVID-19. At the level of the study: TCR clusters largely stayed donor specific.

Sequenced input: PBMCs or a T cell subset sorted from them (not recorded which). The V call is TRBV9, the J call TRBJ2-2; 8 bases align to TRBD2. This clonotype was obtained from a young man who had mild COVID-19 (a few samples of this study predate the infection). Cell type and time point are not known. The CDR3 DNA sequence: TGTGCCAGCAGCCCCGAGGGTCGGGGGGGACCGAACACCGGGGAGCTGTTTTTT. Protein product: CASSPEGRGGPNTGELFF.